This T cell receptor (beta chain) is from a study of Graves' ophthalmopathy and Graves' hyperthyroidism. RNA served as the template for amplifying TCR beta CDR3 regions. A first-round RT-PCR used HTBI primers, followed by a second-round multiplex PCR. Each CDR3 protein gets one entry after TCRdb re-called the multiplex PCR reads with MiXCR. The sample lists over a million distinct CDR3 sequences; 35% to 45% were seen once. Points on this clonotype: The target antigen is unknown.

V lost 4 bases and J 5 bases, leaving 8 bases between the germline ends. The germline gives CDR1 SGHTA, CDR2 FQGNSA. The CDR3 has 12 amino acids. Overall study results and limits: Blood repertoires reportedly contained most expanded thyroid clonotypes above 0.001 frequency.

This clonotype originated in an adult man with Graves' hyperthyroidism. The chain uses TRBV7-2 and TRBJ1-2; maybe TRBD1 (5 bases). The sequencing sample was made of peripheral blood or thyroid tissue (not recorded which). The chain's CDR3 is CASSSQAYGYTF. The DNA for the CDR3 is TGTGCCAGCAGCTCACAGGCTTATGGCTACACCTTC.